The clone carrying this TCR beta chain appeared a single time. Naive-designated CD8 cells lacked CD45RO, were positively enriched for CCR7, and omitted terminally differentiated effector memory CD45RA+ cells. The protocol was immunoSEQ multiplex PCR, while the TCRdb copy is restricted to in-frame clones and leaves out a portion. The sample carries roughly 2.1 million clones, roughly 91% recorded once. The data are from a study of shared clonotypes between healthy human individuals. The sample was naive CD8+ T cells from PBMCs. The receptor was derived from a man aged 18 to 29 in good health. Some clones in this sample may be carry-over from other donors' samples.

The chain's CDR3 is CASSLLGQTLYNEQFF. The CDR3 nucleotides are TGTGCCAGCAGCCTACTGGGACAGACCTTATACAATGAGCAGTTCTTC. The rearrangement joins TRBV7-9 to TRBJ2-1; 7 bases align to TRBD1. Germline V gives CDR1 SEHNR, CDR2 FQNEAQ (reference sequence). The trim removed 5 bases at V and 4 bases at J, leaving 11 bases unmatched. The CDR3 length is 16 residues.